One sample yielded the 27 T cell receptor beta chains listed below, sequenced in a study of blood T cell repertoires in COVID-19. The data were produced by immunoSEQ multiplex PCR, yet TCRdb's version contains in-frame clones alone and is incomplete. This sample has some 250,000 clones, with approximately 83% found just once. Sequencing used peripheral blood. Receptor source: a woman under 40 who had recovered from COVID-19.

V and J are TRBV10-3 and TRBJ2-1, with 8 bases matching TRBD1. There are 15 residues in the CDR3. With 4 bases clipped from V and 8 bases from J, the junction kept 10 bases outside the gene matches. In germline, CDR1 is ENHRY, CDR2 SYGVKD. The CDR3 reads CAISVPRQGSYEQFF. In DNA form, the CDR3 reads TGTGCCATCAGTGTGCCCAGACAGGGGTCGTATGAGCAGTTCTTC.

This chain links TRBV3-1 (or the pseudogene TRBV3-2) with TRBJ2-7; D gene unclear. This CDR3 comprises 14 residues. The ends were cut back, 2 bases at V and 3 bases at J, with 11 bases in the middle. Germline CDR1 LGHDT, CDR2 YNNKEL (reference sequence). The CDR3 here is CASSQYLAVYEQYF. CDR3 nucleotides: TGTGCCAGCAGCCAATATCTCGCAGTCTACGAGCAGTACTTC.

The genes are TRBV19 and TRBJ2-6; 10 bases map to TRBD1. J was trimmed by 0 bases and V by 3 bases; bases with no gene match: 2. The germline V gene has CDR1 LNHDA and CDR2 SQIVND (reference sequence). The CDR3 extends over 17 amino acids. The CDR3 nucleotides are TGTGCCAGTAGTATTGGGACAGGGGCCTCTGGGGCCAACGTCCTGACTTTC. This translates into CASSIGTGASGANVLTF.

The rearrangement uses TRBV6-5 and TRBJ1-2; TRBD1 might be the D (6 bases). With 3 bases removed from V and 10 bases from J, the gap between germline ends came to 15 bases. Germline CDR1 and CDR2: MNHEY and SVGAGI. The CDR3 runs 13 residues. The CDR3 loop is CASSYEGGRLYTF. The CDR3 DNA reads TGTGCCAGCAGTTATGAGGGGGGGAGGCTCTACACCTTC.

V gene TRBV6-5 combines with J gene TRBJ1-1; the D gene is possibly TRBD1 (5 bases). Germline V gene sequence: CDR1 MNHEY, CDR2 SVGAGI. The V and J ends lost 0 bases and 4 bases respectively, with 12 bases between them. The CDR3 length is 15 residues. The CDR3 here is CASSYSPGGPTEAFF. As DNA, the CDR3 is TGTGCCAGCAGTTACTCGCCGGGGGGACCCACTGAAGCTTTCTTT.

The genes are TRBV7-9 and TRBJ1-2; D might be TRBD1 (6 bases). Trimming cost V 5 bases and J 0 bases, with 16 bases left between them. The CDR3 spans 16 residues. CDR1 and CDR2 from the germline V gene are SEHNR and FQNEAQ (reference sequence). The DNA of the CDR3 is TGTGCCAGCAGCGGACCCCGGGACACCACTAACTATGGCTACACCTTC. This sequence encodes CASSGPRDTTNYGYTF. The full variable domain, with the rest looked up from reference TRBV7-9 and TRBJ1-2, is DTGVSQNPRHKITKRGQNVTFRCDPISEHNRLYWYRQTLGQGPEFLTYFQNEAQLEKSRLLSDRFSAERPKGSFSTLEIQRTEQGDSAMYLCASSGPRDTTNYGYTFGSGTRLTVV.

The V and J genes are TRBV6-1 and TRBJ1-1; no clear D. Trimming stripped 2 bases from V and 11 bases from J, with 18 bases between. Germline V gene sequence: CDR1 MNHNS, CDR2 SASEGT. There are 14 residues in the CDR3. CDR3 DNA sequence: TGTGCCAGCAGTGAACTGAGGGTAGTGGGAGATGCTTTCTTT. Protein product: CASSELRVVGDAFF.

This chain joins TRBV7-2 and TRBJ2-7; TRBD2 might be the D (6 bases). This CDR3 has 14 amino acids. The V end lost 6 bases, the J end lost 4 bases, and 16 bases lay between the germline ends. The germline V gene encodes CDR1 SGHTA and CDR2 FQGNSA. CDR3 nucleotides: TGTGCCAGCAGGGCGGGACCTTCGGGTTACGAGCAGTACTTC. Translating it yields CASRAGPSGYEQYF.

The chain links TRBV10-3 to TRBJ2-7; 12 bases agree with TRBD2. Germline CDR1 reads ENHRY; CDR2 reads SYGVKD. V lost 4 bases, J lost 5 bases, and 3 bases stayed unmatched. There are 14 residues in the CDR3. The CDR3 DNA follows: TGTGCCATCAGTGGGACTAGCGGGGTAAACGAGCAGTACTTC. It is translated as CAISGTSGVNEQYF.

The chain has TRBV27 and TRBJ2-3; no clear D. CDR3 length: 12 amino acids. V lost 2 bases to trimming and J lost 6 bases, with 6 bases between them. Germline V gene lookup returns CDR1 MNHEY and CDR2 SMNVEV (reference sequence). CDR3 residues: CASSLLGDTQYF. As DNA, the CDR3 is TGTGCCAGCAGTTTACTAGGTGATACGCAGTATTTT.

The chain has TRBV18 and TRBJ2-7, with unresolved D. There are 12 residues in the CDR3. CDR1 is KGHSH, CDR2 LQKENI, per germline. V lost 5 bases to trimming and J lost 2 bases, with 7 bases between them. The CDR3 loop reads CASSGLTYEQYF. For the CDR3, the DNA is TGTGCCAGCTCAGGGCTCACCTACGAGCAGTACTTC.

This clone has more than one count but fewer than ten. The rearrangement links TRBV18 to TRBJ1-1, with D unresolved. This CDR3 contains 14 residues. Germline V CDR1 and CDR2: KGHSH, LQKENI. V was clipped by 6 bases and J by 3 bases, with 14 bases between them. For the CDR3, the DNA is TGTGCCAGCTCCGAGCGTTTGTGGGACACTGAAGCTTTCTTT. Its protein is CASSERLWDTEAFF.

V is TRBV5-4 and J is TRBJ1-2, with D possibly matching TRBD1 (6 bases). The CDR3 is 13 residues long. V lost 2 bases, J lost 8 bases, and 13 bases lay in between. CDR1 and CDR2 from the germline V gene are SGHNT and YYREEE (reference sequence). The CDR3, as DNA: TGTGCCAGCAGCTTCGACAGGTCAGGCGGCTACACCTTC. Translation gives CASSFDRSGGYTF. The whole variable domain, remainder taken from reference TRBV5-4 and TRBJ1-2, is ETGVTQSPTHLIKTRGQQVTLRCSSQSGHNTVSWYQQALGQGPQFIFQYYREEENGRGNFPPRFSGLQFPNYSSELNVNALELDDSALYLCASSFDRSGGYTFGSGTRLTVV.

The V call is TRBV5-1, the J call TRBJ2-7; TRBD1 matches 10 bases. Looked up from germline, CDR1 is SGHRS and CDR2 is YFSETQ. J lost 2 bases, V lost 4 bases, and 6 bases had no gene match. The CDR3 runs to 15 residues. The CDR3: CASSPGTGVTYEQYF. The CDR3 DNA reads TGCGCCAGCAGCCCGGGGACAGGGGTAACCTACGAGCAGTACTTC.

With respect to this clone: This same CDR3 is encoded by further DNA sequences in the sample. This chain uses TRBV27 with TRBJ2-7, with D tentatively TRBD2 (5 bases). The V end lost 3 bases, the J end lost 4 bases, and 7 bases lay between the germline ends. The CDR3 is 12 amino acids. Looked up from germline, CDR1 is MNHEY and CDR2 is SMNVEV (reference sequence). The CDR3 loop is CASSFRGYEQYF. The CDR3, as DNA: TGTGCCAGCAGTTTCCGGGGTTACGAGCAGTACTTC.

This clone was observed a single time. The V gene is TRBV14, the J gene TRBJ1-2; D unclear. V gave up 3 bases and J gave up 8 bases, with 10 bases separating them. The CDR3 spans 12 residues. Per the germline V gene, CDR1 is SGHDN and CDR2 is FVKESK. CDR3 residues: CASSHSTGGYTF. CDR3 DNA sequence: TGTGCCAGCAGCCATTCTACGGGAGGCTACACCTTC.

The CDR3 DNA reads TGTGCCAGCAGCCACTATAAGCTAGCCAAAAACATTCAGTACTTC. This gives the protein CASSHYKLAKNIQYF. This chain joins TRBV11-2 and TRBJ2-4; no definite D call. The CDR3 has 15 residues. The germline V and J ends were trimmed by 5 bases and 0 bases, with 11 bases remaining between them. CDR1 and CDR2 (germline): SGHAT, FQNNGV. The full variable domain, completed using reference TRBV11-2 and TRBJ2-4, is EAGVAQSPRYKIIEKRQSVAFWCNPISGHATLYWYQQILGQGPKLLIQFQNNGVVDDSQLPKDRFSAERLKGVDSTLKIQPAKLEDSAVYLCASSHYKLAKNIQYFGAGTRLSVL.

J is TRBJ1-2 and V is TRBV12-5, with 10 bases matching TRBD1. The ends lost 4 bases at V and 0 bases at J; junction bases unmatched: 5. The CDR3 runs 16 residues. Germline V lookup: CDR1 LGHNT, CDR2 FRNRAP. The chain's CDR3 is CASGWTGQGANYGYTF. The CDR3 DNA reads as TGTGCTAGTGGTTGGACCGGACAGGGGGCTAACTATGGCTACACCTTC. Full variable domain (remainder filled in from reference TRBV12-5 and TRBJ1-2): DARVTQTPRHKVTEMGQEVTMRCQPILGHNTVFWYRQTMMQGLELLAYFRNRAPLDDSGMPKDRFSAEMPDATLATLKIQPSEPRDSAVYFCASGWTGQGANYGYTFGSGTRLTVV.

The chain combines TRBV11-1 with TRBJ2-5; 10 nucleotides agree with TRBD2. The V and J ends lost 4 bases and 2 bases, in that order; junction bases with no gene match: 7. This CDR3 has 16 residues. Per the germline V gene, CDR1 is SGHAT and CDR2 is FQDESV (reference sequence). The CDR3: CASSSKLAGRQETQYF. The CDR3 DNA reads as TGTGCCAGCAGCTCGAAACTAGCGGGGCGACAAGAGACCCAGTACTTC.

The genes are TRBV7-2 and TRBJ2-3; 14 bases fit TRBD2. From germline, CDR1 is SGHTA and CDR2 FQGNSA. Germline trimming cut 4 bases from V and 2 bases from J; bases unmatched to any gene: 2. The CDR3 spans 16 residues. CDR3 amino acids: CASSSGLAGVTDTQYF. The CDR3 DNA reads as TGTGCCAGCAGCTCGGGACTAGCGGGGGTCACAGATACGCAGTATTTT.

CDR3 sequence: CASSPASGSYNEQFF. CDR3 nucleotides: TGTGCCAGCAGCCCAGCTAGCGGTTCCTACAATGAGCAGTTCTTC. V and J are TRBV11-3 and TRBJ2-1; 7 positions agree with TRBD2. Germline V CDR1 and CDR2: SGHNT, YENEEA. The CDR3 spans 15 residues. The ends lost 5 bases at V and 1 base at J; junction bases unmatched: 5.

The chain employs TRBV2 and TRBJ2-5, with 8 nucleotides matching TRBD2. Germline V lookup: CDR1 SNHLY, CDR2 FYNNEI. Trimming cost V 1 base and J 3 bases; bases outside gene matches: 4. The CDR3 sequence is 15 residues long. For the CDR3, the DNA is TGTGCCAGCAGTGAAGGAGGACTAGCAAAAGAGACCCAGTACTTC. This translates into CASSEGGLAKETQYF.

This clone showed up just once. The chain combines TRBV7-2 with TRBJ2-7; possible D gene TRBD2, 7 bases. The CDR3 consists of 14 residues. Germline CDR1 and CDR2: SGHTA and FQGNSA. V was cut by 1 base and J by 9 bases, with 16 bases left in between. For the CDR3, the DNA is TGTGCCAGCAGCTTAGAGGGGGGGATTACAGGGCAGTACTTC. As protein: CASSLEGGITGQYF. Full variable domain (remainder filled in from reference TRBV7-2 and TRBJ2-7): GAGVSQSPSNKVTEKGKDVELRCDPISGHTALYWYRQSLGQGLEFLIYFQGNSAPDKSGLPSDRFSAERTGGSVSTLTIQRTQQEDSAVYLCASSLEGGITGQYFGPGTRLTVT.

V is TRBV5-1 and J is TRBJ2-5; 10 nucleotides align to TRBD1. Germline CDR1 SGHRS, CDR2 YFSETQ. CDR3 length: 16 amino acids. Trimming cost V 4 bases and J 3 bases; bases outside gene matches: 9. The CDR3 is CASSVRGQGSEETQYF. The CDR3 nucleotides are TGCGCCAGCAGCGTGAGGGGACAGGGGAGTGAAGAGACCCAGTACTTC.

The V gene is TRBV16, the J gene TRBJ1-1; D gene ambiguous. In germline, CDR1 is KGHSY, CDR2 FQNENV. The ends were cut back, 0 bases at V and 9 bases at J, with 11 bases in the middle. This CDR3 spans 13 amino acids. This CDR3 reads CASSQSVTVQAFF. The CDR3 nucleotides read TGTGCCAGCAGCCAATCGGTTACAGTTCAAGCTTTCTTT.

This chain uses TRBV2 with TRBJ1-4; the match to TRBD1 covers 7 bases. This CDR3 comprises 15 residues. V shed 0 bases and J 10 bases; nucleotides not matched to a gene: 8. Germline V gene data show CDR1 as SNHLY and CDR2 as FYNNEI. The CDR3 sequence is CASSEALGGQGKLFF. The DNA for the CDR3 is TGTGCCAGCAGTGAAGCGCTAGGGGGCCAGGGAAAACTGTTTTTT.

J is TRBJ2-1 and V is TRBV30; 7 bases agree with TRBD2. The CDR3 has 13 residues. After removal of 0 bases from V and 7 bases from J, the junction contained 3 bases not matched to a gene. Germline V lookup: CDR1 GTSNPN, CDR2 SVGIG (reference sequence). CDR3 coding DNA: TGTGCCTGGAGTGTAGCGGGATTGAATGAGCAGTTCTTC. Protein: CAWSVAGLNEQFF.